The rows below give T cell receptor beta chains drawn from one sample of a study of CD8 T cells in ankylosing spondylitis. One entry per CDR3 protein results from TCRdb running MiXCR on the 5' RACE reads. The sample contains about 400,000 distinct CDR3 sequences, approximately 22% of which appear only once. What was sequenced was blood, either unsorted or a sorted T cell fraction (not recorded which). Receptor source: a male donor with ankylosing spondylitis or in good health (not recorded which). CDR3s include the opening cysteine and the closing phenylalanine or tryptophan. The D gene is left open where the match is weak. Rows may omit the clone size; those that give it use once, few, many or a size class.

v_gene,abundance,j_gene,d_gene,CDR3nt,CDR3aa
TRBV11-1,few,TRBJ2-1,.,TGTGCCAGCAGCTCTCGGACAGGGATGGCGAGCGGGAGGAATGAGCAGTTCTTC,CASSSRTGMASGRNEQFF
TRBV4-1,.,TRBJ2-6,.,TGCGCCAGCAGCCAAAGGGACGGCCTCTCTGGGGCCAACGTCCTGACTTTC,CASSQRDGLSGANVLTF
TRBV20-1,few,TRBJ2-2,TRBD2,TGCAGTGTTCGAGCGGGGGGGCGGGGCACCGGGGAGCTGTTTTTT,CSVRAGGRGTGELFF
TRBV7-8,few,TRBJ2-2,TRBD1,TGTGCCAGCAGCCGACCCGAGGGGGCCCTTGGCGGGGAGCTGTTTTTT,CASSRPEGALGGELFF
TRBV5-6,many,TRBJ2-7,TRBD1,TGTGCCAGCAGCTTCCGGGACAGGCCCTACGAGCAGTACTTC,CASSFRDRPYEQYF
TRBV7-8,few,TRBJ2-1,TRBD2,TGTGCCAGCGCCCGAGCTAGCGGCTCCTACAATGAGCAGTTCTTC,CASARASGSYNEQFF
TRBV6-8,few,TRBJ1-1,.,TGTGCCAGCAGTTCCGACCTCGGGTTAACGAACACTGAAGCTTTCTTT,CASSSDLGLTNTEAFF
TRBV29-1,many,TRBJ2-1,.,TGCAGCGTTGACCGATACAATGAGCAGTTCTTC,CSVDRYNEQFF
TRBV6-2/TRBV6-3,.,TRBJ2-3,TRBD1,TGTGCCAGCAGTTACGAACAGGGGAGTCCCACAGATACGCAGTATTTT,CASSYEQGSPTDTQYF
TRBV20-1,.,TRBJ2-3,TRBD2,TGCAGTGCTAGAGTATTTAGCGGGACAGATACGCAGTATTTT,CSARVFSGTDTQYF
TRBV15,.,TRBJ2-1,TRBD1,TGTGCCACCAGCAGGGGAGACAGGGTAGATGAGCAGTTCTTC,CATSRGDRVDEQFF
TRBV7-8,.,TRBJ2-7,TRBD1,TGTGCCAGCAGCTCAGGGGGACAGGTTTTTTCCAACTCCTACGAGCAGTACTTC,CASSSGGQVFSNSYEQYF
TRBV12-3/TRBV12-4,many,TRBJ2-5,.,TGTGCCAGCAGTTTTGGTTCCGGGATGTCTATAGAGACCCAGTACTTC,CASSFGSGMSIETQYF
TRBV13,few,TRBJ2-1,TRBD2,TGTGCCAGCAGCCCCCTGGGGGGGAGCTCCTACAATGAGCAGTTCTTC,CASSPLGGSSYNEQFF
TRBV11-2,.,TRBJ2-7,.,TGTGCCAGCAGCTTAGGACCGGCGGGGAGTTACGAGCAGTACTTC,CASSLGPAGSYEQYF
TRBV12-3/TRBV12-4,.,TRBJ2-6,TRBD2,TGTGCCAGCTCCCCCCGGGAGGGGAGCCCCTCTGGGGCCAACGTCCTGACTTTC,CASSPREGSPSGANVLTF
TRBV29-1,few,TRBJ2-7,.,TGCAGCGTATGGGACTTCTCCTACGAGCAGTACTTC,CSVWDFSYEQYF
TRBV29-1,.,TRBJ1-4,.,TGCAGCGTTTTGACAGGACGTGAAGAAAAACTGTTTTTT,CSVLTGREEKLFF
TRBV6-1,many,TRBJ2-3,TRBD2,TGTGCCAGCAGTACCTCTAGCGGGGGGGCCCCAGATACGCAGTATTTT,CASSTSSGGAPDTQYF
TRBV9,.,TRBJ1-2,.,TGTGCCAGCAGCGGGGAAGGCTTTCATGGCTACACCTTC,CASSGEGFHGYTF